The entry below describes one TCR beta chain. Its matching antigen is unknown. The entry originates in a study of cytomegalovirus exposure and HLA in healthy donors. The CDR3 has 16 residues. The germline CDR1 and CDR2 sequences are MNHNY and SVGAGI (reference sequence). Trimming took 7 bases from V and 7 from J; bases not matched to a gene: 14. Produced via immunoSEQ multiplex PCR; TCRdb's table is partial and in-frame only. The sample records approximately 270,000 clones, roughly 87% being singletons. Study findings and constraints: The investigators catalogued under 200 TCR beta chains as cytomegalovirus-associated.

The receptor comes from a man between 18 and 29 years old in good health and CMV-seropositive. The sample taken for sequencing was PBMCs. The rearrangement links TRBV6-6 to TRBJ2-1; 9 bases agree with TRBD2. CDR3 sequence: CASTTPRREGPNEQFF. In DNA, the CDR3 is TGTGCCAGCACGACACCTCGGCGGGAGGGCCCTAATGAGCAGTTCTTC.